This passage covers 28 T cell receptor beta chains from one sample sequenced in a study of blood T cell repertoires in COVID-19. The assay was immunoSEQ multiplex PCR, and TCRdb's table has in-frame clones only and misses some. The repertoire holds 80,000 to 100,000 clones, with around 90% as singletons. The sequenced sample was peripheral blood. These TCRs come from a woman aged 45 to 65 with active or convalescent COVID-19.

CDR3: CASSRIQGARLGEQYF. The CDR3 region has the DNA TGTGCCAGCAGCCGGATACAGGGGGCGCGATTGGGGGAGCAGTACTTC. The rearrangement uses TRBV6-2 or TRBV6-3 and TRBJ2-7, with 9 bases fitting TRBD1. Trimming took 6 bases from V and 7 from J; bases not matched to a gene: 16. The CDR3 extends over 16 amino acids. Germline CDR1 reads MNHEY; CDR2 reads SVGEGT.

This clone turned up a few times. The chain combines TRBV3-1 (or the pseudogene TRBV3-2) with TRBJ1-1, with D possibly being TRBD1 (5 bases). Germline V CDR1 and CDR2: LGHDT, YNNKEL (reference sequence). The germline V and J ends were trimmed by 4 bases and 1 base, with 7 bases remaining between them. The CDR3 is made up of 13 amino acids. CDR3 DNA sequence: TGTGCCAGCAGCCGGCAGGGGAACACTGAAGCTTTCTTT. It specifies CASSRQGNTEAFF.

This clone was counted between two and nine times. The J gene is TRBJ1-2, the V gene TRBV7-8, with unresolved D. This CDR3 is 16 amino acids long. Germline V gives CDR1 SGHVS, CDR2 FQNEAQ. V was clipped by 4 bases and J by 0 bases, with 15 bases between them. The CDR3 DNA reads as TGTGCCAGCAGCTATGGGCCAAACCCTGCTAACTATGGCTACACCTTC. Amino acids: CASSYGPNPANYGYTF.

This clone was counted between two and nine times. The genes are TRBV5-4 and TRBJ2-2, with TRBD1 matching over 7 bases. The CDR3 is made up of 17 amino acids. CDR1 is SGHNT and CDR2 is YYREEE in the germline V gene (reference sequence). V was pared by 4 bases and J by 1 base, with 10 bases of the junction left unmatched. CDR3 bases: TGTGCCAGCAGCGACTACTTCACAGGGGTGAACACCGGGGAGCTGTTTTTT. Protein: CASSDYFTGVNTGELFF.

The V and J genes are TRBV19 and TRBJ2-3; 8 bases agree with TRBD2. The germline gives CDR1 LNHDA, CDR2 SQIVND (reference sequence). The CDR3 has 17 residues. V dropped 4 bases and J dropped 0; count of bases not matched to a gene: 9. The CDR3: CASSNPHGGASTDTQYF. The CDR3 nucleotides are TGTGCCAGTAGTAACCCCCACGGGGGGGCTAGCACAGATACGCAGTATTTT. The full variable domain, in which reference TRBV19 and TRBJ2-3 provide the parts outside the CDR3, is DGGITQSPKYLFRKEGQNVTLSCEQNLNHDAMYWYRQDPGQGLRLIYYSQIVNDFQKGDIAEGYSVSREKKESFPLTVTSAQKNPTAFYLCASSNPHGGASTDTQYFGPGTRLTVL.

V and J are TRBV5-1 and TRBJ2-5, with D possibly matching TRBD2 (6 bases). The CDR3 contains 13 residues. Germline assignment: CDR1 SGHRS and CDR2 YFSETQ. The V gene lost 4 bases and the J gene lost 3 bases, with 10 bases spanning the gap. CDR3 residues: CASSTRTKETQYF. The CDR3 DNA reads TGCGCCAGCAGCACAAGGACTAAAGAGACCCAGTACTTC.

In DNA, the CDR3 is TGTGCCAGCAGCTCGGGAGCGGTTAGCTACGAGCAGTACTTC. Protein product: CASSSGAVSYEQYF. This chain links TRBV7-2 with TRBJ2-7; tentatively, D is TRBD2 (6 bases). This CDR3 has 14 amino acids. The V gene's germline CDR1 is SGHTA and CDR2 FQGNSA. V was cut by 4 bases and J by 3 bases, with 13 bases left in between.

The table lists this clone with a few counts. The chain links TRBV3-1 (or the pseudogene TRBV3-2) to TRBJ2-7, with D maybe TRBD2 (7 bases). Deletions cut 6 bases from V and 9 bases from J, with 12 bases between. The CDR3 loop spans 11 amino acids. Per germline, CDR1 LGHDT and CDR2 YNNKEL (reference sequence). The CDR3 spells CASRRGGLQYF. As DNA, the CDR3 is TGTGCCAGCAGGAGGGGGGGCTTGCAGTACTTC.

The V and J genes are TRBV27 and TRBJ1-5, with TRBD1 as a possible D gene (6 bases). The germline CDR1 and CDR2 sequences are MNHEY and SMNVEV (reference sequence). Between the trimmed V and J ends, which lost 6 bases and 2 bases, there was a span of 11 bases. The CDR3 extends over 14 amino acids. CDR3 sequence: CASRPGGRNQPQHF. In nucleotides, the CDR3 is TGTGCCAGCAGACCTGGGGGCCGCAATCAGCCCCAGCATTTT.

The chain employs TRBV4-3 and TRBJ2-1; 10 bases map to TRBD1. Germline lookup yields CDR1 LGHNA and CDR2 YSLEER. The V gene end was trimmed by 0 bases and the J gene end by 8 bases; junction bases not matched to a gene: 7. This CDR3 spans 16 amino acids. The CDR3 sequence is CASSQESGTGVYEQFF. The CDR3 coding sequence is TGCGCCAGCAGCCAAGAATCCGGGACAGGGGTTTATGAGCAGTTCTTC.

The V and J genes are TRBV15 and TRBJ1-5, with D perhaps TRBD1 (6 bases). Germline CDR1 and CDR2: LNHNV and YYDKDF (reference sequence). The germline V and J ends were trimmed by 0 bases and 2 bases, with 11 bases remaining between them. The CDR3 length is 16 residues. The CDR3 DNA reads TGTGCCACCAGCAGAGATAGAAGACAGGGCAATCAGCCCCAGCATTTT. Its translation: CATSRDRRQGNQPQHF.

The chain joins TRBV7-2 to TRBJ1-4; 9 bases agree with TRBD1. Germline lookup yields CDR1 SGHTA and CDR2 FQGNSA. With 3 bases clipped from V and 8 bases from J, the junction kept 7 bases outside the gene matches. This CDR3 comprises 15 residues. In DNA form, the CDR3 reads TGTGCCAGCAGCTTTACAGGGGGCGCGGAAGAAAAACTGTTTTTT. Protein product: CASSFTGGAEEKLFF. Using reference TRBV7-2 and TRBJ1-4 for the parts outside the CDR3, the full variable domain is GAGVSQSPSNKVTEKGKDVELRCDPISGHTALYWYRQSLGQGLEFLIYFQGNSAPDKSGLPSDRFSAERTGGSVSTLTIQRTQQEDSAVYLCASSFTGGAEEKLFFGSGTQLSVL.

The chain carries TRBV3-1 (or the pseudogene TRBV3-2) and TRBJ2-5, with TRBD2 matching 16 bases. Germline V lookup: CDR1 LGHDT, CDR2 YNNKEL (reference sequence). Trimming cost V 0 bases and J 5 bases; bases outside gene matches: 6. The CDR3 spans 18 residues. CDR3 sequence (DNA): TGTGCCAGCAGCCAAGACGGGACTAGCGGGGGGGCTTGGGAGACCCAGTACTTC. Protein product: CASSQDGTSGGAWETQYF.

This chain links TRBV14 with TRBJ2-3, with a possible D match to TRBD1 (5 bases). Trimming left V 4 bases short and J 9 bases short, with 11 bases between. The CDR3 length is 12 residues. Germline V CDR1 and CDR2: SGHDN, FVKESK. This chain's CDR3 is CASSPSGITQYF. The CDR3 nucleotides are TGTGCCAGCAGCCCGTCAGGGATAACGCAGTATTTT.

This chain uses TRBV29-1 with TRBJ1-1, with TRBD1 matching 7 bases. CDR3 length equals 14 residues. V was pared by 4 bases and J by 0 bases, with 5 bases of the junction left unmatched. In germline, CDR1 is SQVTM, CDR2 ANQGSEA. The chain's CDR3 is CSVALGQVNTEAFF. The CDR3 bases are TGCAGCGTTGCTCTCGGACAGGTGAACACTGAAGCTTTCTTT.

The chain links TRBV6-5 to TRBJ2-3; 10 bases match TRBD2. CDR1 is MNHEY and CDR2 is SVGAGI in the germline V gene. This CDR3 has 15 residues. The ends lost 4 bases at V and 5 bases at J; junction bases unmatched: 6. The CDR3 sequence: CASSSSGGFGDTQYF. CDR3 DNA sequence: TGTGCCAGCAGTTCTAGCGGGGGATTTGGAGATACGCAGTATTTT.

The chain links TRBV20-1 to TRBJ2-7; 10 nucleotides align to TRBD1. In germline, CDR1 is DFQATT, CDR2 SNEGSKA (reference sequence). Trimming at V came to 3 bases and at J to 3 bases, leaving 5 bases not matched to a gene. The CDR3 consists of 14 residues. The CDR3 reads CSASFGTGVYEQYF. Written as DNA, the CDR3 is TGCAGTGCTAGTTTTGGGACAGGGGTCTACGAGCAGTACTTC.

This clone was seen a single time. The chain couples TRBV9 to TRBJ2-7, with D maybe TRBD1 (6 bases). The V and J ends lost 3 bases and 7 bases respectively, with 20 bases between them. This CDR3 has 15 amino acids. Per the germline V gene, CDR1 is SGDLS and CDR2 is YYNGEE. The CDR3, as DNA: TGTGCCAGCAGCGCCACCGGGACATCACGCGGGGAGCAGTACTTC. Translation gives CASSATGTSRGEQYF. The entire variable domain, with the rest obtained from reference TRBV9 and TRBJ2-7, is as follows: DSGVTQTPKHLITATGQRVTLRCSPRSGDLSVYWYQQSLDQGLQFLIQYYNGEERAKGNILERFSAQQFPDLHSELNLSSLELGDSALYFCASSATGTSRGEQYFGPGTRLTVT.

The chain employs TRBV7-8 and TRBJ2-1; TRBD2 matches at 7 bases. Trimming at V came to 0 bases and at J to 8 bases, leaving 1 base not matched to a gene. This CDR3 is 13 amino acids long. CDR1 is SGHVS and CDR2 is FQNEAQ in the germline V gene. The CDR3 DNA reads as TGTGCCAGCAGCTTAGCGGCGGGGGATGAGCAGTTCTTC. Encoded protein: CASSLAAGDEQFF.

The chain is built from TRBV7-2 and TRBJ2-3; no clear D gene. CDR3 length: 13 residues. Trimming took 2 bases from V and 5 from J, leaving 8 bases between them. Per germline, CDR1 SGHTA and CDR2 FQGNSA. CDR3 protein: CASSLSQEDTQYF. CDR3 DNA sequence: TGTGCCAGCAGCTTATCCCAGGAAGATACGCAGTATTTT. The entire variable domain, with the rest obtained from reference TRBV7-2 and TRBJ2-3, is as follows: GAGVSQSPSNKVTEKGKDVELRCDPISGHTALYWYRQSLGQGLEFLIYFQGNSAPDKSGLPSDRFSAERTGGSVSTLTIQRTQQEDSAVYLCASSLSQEDTQYFGPGTRLTVL.

This CDR3 reads CASSLASGGRTGELFF. DNA of the CDR3: TGTGCCAGCAGCTTAGCTAGCGGGGGTAGGACCGGGGAGCTGTTTTTT. The chain combines TRBV7-8 with TRBJ2-2, with 9 positions matching TRBD2. In germline, CDR1 is SGHVS, CDR2 FQNEAQ. This CDR3 has 16 amino acids. V trimming: 0 bases; J trimming: 5 bases; junction bases outside the gene matches: 4.

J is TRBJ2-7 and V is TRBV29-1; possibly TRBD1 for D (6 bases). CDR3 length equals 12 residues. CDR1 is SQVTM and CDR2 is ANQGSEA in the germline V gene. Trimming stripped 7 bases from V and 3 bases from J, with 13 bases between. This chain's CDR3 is CSATGFFYEQYF. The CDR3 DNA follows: TGCAGCGCTACAGGGTTTTTCTACGAGCAGTACTTC.

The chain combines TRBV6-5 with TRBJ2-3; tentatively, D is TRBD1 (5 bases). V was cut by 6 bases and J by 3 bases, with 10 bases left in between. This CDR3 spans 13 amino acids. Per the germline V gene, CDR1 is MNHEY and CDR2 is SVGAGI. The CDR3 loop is CASRSRGTDTQYF. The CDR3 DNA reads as TGTGCCAGCAGAAGTAGGGGTACAGATACGCAGTATTTT.

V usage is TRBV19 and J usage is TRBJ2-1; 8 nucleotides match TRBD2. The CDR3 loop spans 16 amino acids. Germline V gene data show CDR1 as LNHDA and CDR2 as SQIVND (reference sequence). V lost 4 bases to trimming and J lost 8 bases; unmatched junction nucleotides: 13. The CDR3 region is CASSTRGGLSSHEQFF. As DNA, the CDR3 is TGTGCCAGTAGTACACGGGGGGGCCTTTCATCACATGAGCAGTTCTTC.

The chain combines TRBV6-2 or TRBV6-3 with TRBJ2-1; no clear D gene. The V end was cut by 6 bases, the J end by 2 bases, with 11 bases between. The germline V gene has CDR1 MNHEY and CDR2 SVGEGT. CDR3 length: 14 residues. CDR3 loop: CASRYGPTYNEQFF. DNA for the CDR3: TGTGCCAGCAGGTACGGGCCGACCTACAATGAGCAGTTCTTC.

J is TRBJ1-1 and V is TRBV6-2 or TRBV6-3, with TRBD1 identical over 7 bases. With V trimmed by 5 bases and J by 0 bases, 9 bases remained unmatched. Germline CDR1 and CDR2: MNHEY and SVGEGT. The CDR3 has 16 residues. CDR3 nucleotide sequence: TGTGCCAGCAGTCCCCTAATGACAGGGTTGAACACTGAAGCTTTCTTT. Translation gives CASSPLMTGLNTEAFF.

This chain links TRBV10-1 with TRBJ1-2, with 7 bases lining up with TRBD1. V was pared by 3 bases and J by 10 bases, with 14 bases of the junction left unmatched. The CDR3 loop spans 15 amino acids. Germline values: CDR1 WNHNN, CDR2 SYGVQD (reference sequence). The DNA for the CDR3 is TGCGCCAGCAGTGATAACAATGGGACAGACGAACCCTACACCTTC. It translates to CASSDNNGTDEPYTF.

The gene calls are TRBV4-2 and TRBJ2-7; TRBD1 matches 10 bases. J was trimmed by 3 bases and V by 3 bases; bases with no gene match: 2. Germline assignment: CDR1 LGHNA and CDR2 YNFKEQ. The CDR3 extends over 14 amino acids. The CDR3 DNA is TGTGCCAGCAGCCAGAGGACAGGGGGCTACGAGCAGTACTTC. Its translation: CASSQRTGGYEQYF.